The subject of this entry is one T cell receptor beta chain. Its antigen is unidentified. The CDR3 has 14 residues. V was trimmed by 2 bases and J by 5 bases, leaving 11 bases between them. Germline CDR1 is SEHNR and CDR2 is FQNEAQ (reference sequence). The protocol was immunoSEQ multiplex PCR, while the TCRdb copy is restricted to in-frame clones and leaves out a portion. Among some 41,000 clones listed, 89% were seen once. The source of the sample is a study of OX40 agonist ivuxolimab in advanced cancers. Across the whole study: The patients received agonistic anti-OX40 (CD134) antibody ivuxolimab. Study-wide points: Average numbers of expanded clones were greater in CD8+ T cells than in CD4+.

Material: CD4+ or CD8+ T cells sorted from blood, obtained in a trial of the OX40 agonist ivuxolimab. The chain employs TRBV7-9 and TRBJ2-3; D ambiguous. The sequence came from an adult with an advanced solid tumor such as melanoma, head and neck, liver or kidney cancer. CDR3 DNA: TGTGCCAGCAGCTTATCACTAACTGGAGATACGCAGTATTTT. Encoded protein: CASSLSLTGDTQYF. The full variable domain, with the rest looked up from reference TRBV7-9 and TRBJ2-3, is DTGVSQNPRHKITKRGQNVTFRCDPISEHNRLYWYRQTLGQGPEFLTYFQNEAQLEKSRLLSDRFSAERPKGSFSTLEIQRTEQGDSAMYLCASSLSLTGDTQYFGPGTRLTVL.